The next 30 T cell receptor beta chains were all read from a single sample in a study of blood T cells in healthy people across ages. Sample-barcoded 5' priming and a J-beta primer mix drove a second PCR of 7 to 11 cycles. A single record per CDR3 protein comes from TCRdb applying MiXCR to the 5' RACE reads. The sample yields nearly 1 million distinct CDR3 sequences, 51% seen once. The sequencing sample was made of blood. The receptor source for this set is a woman aged 55-70 years in good health.

This clonotype was counted a few times. The chain combines TRBV28 with TRBJ1-2, with a possible D match to TRBD1 (5 bases). The CDR3 is 14 amino acids. The germline CDR1 and CDR2 sequences are MDHEN and SYDVKM. V lost 7 bases and J lost 4, with 16 bases in between. The CDR3: CASNWGGMSYGYTF. The CDR3 region has the DNA TGTGCCAGCAACTGGGGGGGGATGTCCTATGGCTACACCTTC.

V is TRBV20-1 and J is TRBJ1-2; 10 positions match TRBD1. Germline V gene lookup returns CDR1 DFQATT and CDR2 SNEGSKA (reference sequence). CDR3 length: 15 residues. V gave up 6 bases and J gave up 3 bases; unmatched junction bases: 10. For the CDR3, the DNA is TGCAGTGCCCCGGACAGGGGGAATCAGGACTATGGCTACACCTTC. This gives the protein CSAPDRGNQDYGYTF.

This sequence joins TRBV7-6 and TRBJ2-7; TRBD2 is a possible D gene (5 bases). The V gene's germline CDR1 is SGHVS and CDR2 FNYEAQ. CDR3 size: 16 residues. The V gene lost 1 base and the J gene lost 0 bases, with 13 bases spanning the gap. The CDR3 DNA sequence: TGTGCCAGCAGCTTAGAGGTCGGGGAAAACTCCTACGAGCAGTACTTC. Translation gives CASSLEVGENSYEQYF. Variable domain in full (rest from reference TRBV7-6 and TRBJ2-7): GAGVSQSPRYKVTKRGQDVALRCDPISGHVSLYWYRQALGQGPEFLTYFNYEAQQDKSGLPNDRFSAERPEGSISTLTIQRTEQRDSAMYRCASSLEVGENSYEQYFGPGTRLTVT.

V and J are TRBV7-2 and TRBJ1-5; possible D gene TRBD1, 6 bases. V lost 5 bases and J lost 7, with 12 bases in between. The CDR3 is 13 amino acids. Germline-derived CDR1 and CDR2 are SGHTA and FQGNSA. Here the CDR3 reads CASSPTTGQPQHF. The CDR3 nucleotides are TGTGCCAGCAGCCCGACCACAGGGCAGCCCCAGCATTTT.

V usage is TRBV12-3 or TRBV12-4 and J usage is TRBJ2-5; TRBD1 is a possible D gene (5 bases). Trimming cost V 5 bases and J 3 bases, with 16 bases left between them. The CDR3 loop spans 15 amino acids. The CDR3 DNA reads as TGTGCCAGCAGTGCACTTCGGACATCCAAAGAGACCCAGTACTTC. This encodes CASSALRTSKETQYF.

This clonotype occurred a few times. The chain carries TRBV4-3 and TRBJ2-3, with 9 bases lining up with TRBD2. The CDR3 spans 16 residues. CDR1 and CDR2 from the germline V gene are LGHNA and YSLEER. Trimming removed 0 bases from V and 6 bases from J; junction bases left unmatched: 7. CDR3 sequence: CASSQERGGLADTQYF. In DNA form, the CDR3 reads TGCGCCAGCAGCCAAGAGCGAGGAGGACTAGCGGATACGCAGTATTTT.

Concerning this clonotype: A read error may account for a junction end that differs from germline. This sequence joins TRBV9 and TRBJ2-7; D is undetermined. CDR1 and CDR2 (germline): SGDLS, YYNGEE. CDR3 size: 13 residues. The CDR3 DNA sequence: TGTGCCAGCAGCGTAAGGGAAAAGGGCGAGCAGCACTTC. Protein: CASSVREKGEQHF.

This clonotype was detected only a few times. J is TRBJ2-3 and V is TRBV7-9, with 8 nucleotides matching TRBD1. The CDR3 has 16 amino acids. Germline trimming cut 2 bases from V and 2 bases from J; bases unmatched to any gene: 6. Germline V CDR1 and CDR2: SEHNR, FQNEAQ (reference sequence). As DNA, the CDR3 is TGTGCCAGCAGCTTAACGGGACAGGTTCTCACAGATACGCAGTATTTT. This translates into CASSLTGQVLTDTQYF.

The V gene is TRBV28, the J gene TRBJ2-6, with 8 bases matching TRBD1. Germline V gene lookup returns CDR1 MDHEN and CDR2 SYDVKM. This CDR3 contains 16 residues. J was trimmed by 2 bases and V by 2 bases; bases with no gene match: 2. The CDR3 protein is CASSLRTGPGANVLTF. CDR3 nucleotides: TGTGCCAGCAGTTTACGGACAGGGCCTGGGGCCAACGTCCTGACTTTC. The whole variable domain, remainder taken from reference TRBV28 and TRBJ2-6, is DVKVTQSSRYLVKRTGEKVFLECVQDMDHENMFWYRQDPGLGLRLIYFSYDVKMKEKGDIPEGYSVSREKKERFSLILESASTNQTSMYLCASSLRTGPGANVLTFGAGSRLTVL.

The CDR3 is CSVEDRKKYNEQFF. Written as DNA, the CDR3 is TGCAGCGTTGAAGACCGGAAAAAGTACAATGAGCAGTTCTTC. V usage is TRBV29-1 and J usage is TRBJ2-1, with D uncertain. Germline assignment: CDR1 SQVTM and CDR2 ANQGSEA. Trimming pared 0 bases from V and 4 bases from J, leaving 10 bases between. The CDR3 runs to 14 residues.

The chain uses TRBV4-1 and TRBJ2-5, with TRBD2 matching 9 bases. The J call is in doubt because the DNA end fits TRBJ2-7 better. This CDR3 is built from 15 residues. CDR1 is MGHRA and CDR2 is YSYEKL in the germline V gene. CDR3: CASSQSLAGVIEQYF. The CDR3 DNA is TGCGCCAGCAGCCAGTCATTAGCGGGAGTAATCGAGCAGTACTTC.

The rearrangement links TRBV20-1 to TRBJ2-3, with D uncertain. Germline V CDR1 and CDR2: DFQATT, SNEGSKA (reference sequence). The CDR3 is 12 residues long. The germline V and J ends were trimmed by 5 bases and 6 bases, with 12 bases remaining between them. The CDR3 DNA reads as TGCAGTGCTCAGTCTAGGCGGGATACGCAGTATTTT. This gives the protein CSAQSRRDTQYF.

This clonotype was observed at least ten times. This rearrangement joins TRBV10-3 to TRBJ2-7, with 11 bases lining up with TRBD2. CDR1 and CDR2 (germline): ENHRY, SYGVKD. V was pared by 6 bases and J by 2 bases, with 3 bases of the junction left unmatched. The CDR3 has 14 amino acids. CDR3 nucleotide sequence: TGTGCCATCAGCCTGACTAGCGGGACCTACGAGCAGTACTTC. This codes for CAISLTSGTYEQYF.

This rearrangement joins TRBV4-2 to TRBJ2-7; maybe TRBD2 (5 bases). Near its end, the DNA agrees better with TRBJ2-5, so the J call may be wrong. The CDR3 sequence is 16 residues long. From germline, CDR1 is LGHNA and CDR2 YNFKEQ. The CDR3 coding sequence is TGTGCCAGCAGCCTGGAGGTTCGCCTACGAGAAGAGACCCAGTACTTC. Translating it yields CASSLEVRLREETQYF.

A few counts support this clonotype. This sequence joins TRBV10-3 and TRBJ2-3; the match to TRBD2 covers 8 bases. With 6 bases clipped from V and 0 bases from J, the junction kept 5 bases outside the gene matches. Per the germline V gene, CDR1 is ENHRY and CDR2 is SYGVKD. The CDR3 runs 15 residues. In DNA, the CDR3 is TGTGCCATCAGAAGCGGGAGCACTAGCACAGATACGCAGTATTTT. It yields the protein CAIRSGSTSTDTQYF.

This clonotype appeared a single time. The V call is TRBV28, the J call TRBJ2-5; maybe TRBD1 (6 bases). The end of the DNA fits TRBJ2-7 better, so the J call may be wrong. This CDR3 comprises 15 residues. CDR1 and CDR2 (germline): MDHEN, SYDVKM. CDR3 in amino acids: CASSLPDSYSYEQYF. Here the CDR3 DNA reads TGTGCCAGCAGTTTACCGGACAGTTACTCCTACGAGCAGTACTTC.

This chain uses TRBV20-1 with TRBJ2-1, with a tentative D call TRBD2 (6 bases). With 1 base removed from V and 7 bases from J, the gap between germline ends came to 14 bases. This CDR3 comprises 14 residues. CDR1 DFQATT and CDR2 SNEGSKA come from the germline V gene (reference sequence). The CDR3 DNA follows: TGCAGTGCTAGAGGAGGACCGGGAGTGAATGAGCAGTTCTTC. It translates to CSARGGPGVNEQFF.

This clonotype was found a few times. The chain links TRBV6-5 to TRBJ1-2; the match to TRBD1 covers 7 bases. This CDR3 spans 16 amino acids. The V segment lost 1 base and the J segment 5 bases; nucleotides outside the gene matches: 10. Germline lookup yields CDR1 MNHEY and CDR2 SVGAGI. In DNA, the CDR3 is TGTGCCAGCAGTTACTATGTGCGACAGGGAAAATATGGCTACACCTTC. Residues: CASSYYVRQGKYGYTF.

The chain uses TRBV2 and TRBJ2-3; 8 bases match TRBD2. With V trimmed by 7 bases and J by 1 base, 4 bases remained unmatched. The CDR3 length is 14 residues. Germline CDR1 SNHLY, CDR2 FYNNEI. CDR3 nucleotide sequence: TGTGCCAGCAAAGGGACTAGGGGCACAGATACGCAGTATTTT. Translated: CASKGTRGTDTQYF.

The chain uses TRBV12-3 or TRBV12-4 and TRBJ1-5, with 7 positions matching TRBD1. V was clipped by 5 bases and J by 7 bases; unmatched bases: 5. The CDR3 is made up of 13 amino acids. The CDR3 DNA follows: TGTGCCAGCAGTAACAGGGGAGAACAGCCCCAGCATTTT. Translating gives CASSNRGEQPQHF.

This clonotype was seen a handful of times. The chain joins TRBV12-3 or TRBV12-4 to TRBJ2-7; 13 positions agree with TRBD2. J gave up 2 bases and V 6 bases, and 4 bases lay outside the gene matches. The CDR3 is made up of 15 amino acids. CDR3 nucleotides: TGTGCCAGCAGCCGACTAGCGGGAGGAACCTACGAGCAGTACTTC. Translated, it gives CASSRLAGGTYEQYF.

This chain links TRBV4-1 with TRBJ2-3, with D possibly being TRBD1 or TRBD2 (5 bases each). Germline V lookup: CDR1 MGHRA, CDR2 YSYEKL. There are 17 residues in the CDR3. Trimming pared 1 base from V and 0 bases from J, leaving 14 bases between. In DNA, the CDR3 is TGCGCCAGCAGCCAAGTCAGTCAGGGACCTAGCACAGATACGCAGTATTTT. This codes for CASSQVSQGPSTDTQYF.

The CDR3 loop reads CASSPRTGVPGELFF. CDR3 in DNA: TGTGCCAGCAGCCCGAGGACAGGGGTCCCCGGGGAGCTGTTTTTT. V usage is TRBV3-1 and J usage is TRBJ2-2, with TRBD1 identical over 9 bases. The CDR3 length is 15 residues. With 4 bases clipped from V and 6 bases from J, the junction kept 6 bases outside the gene matches. Germline V gives CDR1 LGHDT, CDR2 YNNKEL (reference sequence).

V is TRBV5-6 and J is TRBJ2-3, with 9 bases identical to TRBD2. Looked up from germline, CDR1 is SGHDT and CDR2 is YYEEEE. The length of the CDR3 is 17 residues. V was clipped by 5 bases and J by 3 bases; unmatched bases: 13. CDR3 sequence: CASRLRWRLADTDTQYF. In DNA, the CDR3 is TGTGCCAGCAGACTCAGGTGGAGACTAGCGGATACAGATACGCAGTATTTT.

This clonotype has just a few counts. This chain connects TRBV28 to TRBJ2-1, with a tentative D call TRBD2 (5 bases). The V and J ends lost 7 bases and 6 bases respectively, with 19 bases between them. This CDR3 has 15 residues. CDR1 is MDHEN and CDR2 is SYDVKM in the germline V gene. The CDR3 DNA sequence: TGTGCCAGCATTCCCCCGGGAATCCTTGGCAATGAGCAGTTCTTC. Its translation: CASIPPGILGNEQFF.

V is TRBV13 and J is TRBJ2-5; 12 bases map to TRBD2. Per the germline V gene, CDR1 is PRHDT and CDR2 is FYEKMQ (reference sequence). The CDR3 totals 17 residues. V was pared by 0 bases and J by 11 bases, with 13 bases of the junction left unmatched. The CDR3 reads CASSLGPLAGGIYEQYF. The CDR3 DNA follows: TGTGCCAGCAGCTTAGGGCCCCTAGCGGGAGGGATATATGAGCAGTACTTC.

The genes are TRBV28 and TRBJ2-5; 12 positions match TRBD2. The CDR3 runs to 14 residues. CDR1 MDHEN and CDR2 SYDVKM come from the germline V gene. V dropped 10 bases and J dropped 11; count of bases not matched to a gene: 14. The CDR3 region is CANSQRLAGDVQYF. CDR3 DNA: TGTGCCAACAGCCAAAGACTAGCGGGAGACGTGCAGTACTTC.

V is TRBV7-2 and J is TRBJ2-1; 8 bases are a match to TRBD2. Per the germline V gene, CDR1 is SGHTA and CDR2 is FQGNSA. V gave up 2 bases and J gave up 4 bases; unmatched junction bases: 10. This CDR3 is 17 amino acids long. The DNA for the CDR3 is TGTGCCAGCAGCTTAAATGGCGGGAGGAATGGATACAATGAGCAGTTCTTC. It specifies CASSLNGGRNGYNEQFF.

The chain couples TRBV12-3 or TRBV12-4 to TRBJ2-7, with D hard to call. V was clipped by 6 bases and J by 2 bases, with 11 bases between them. The CDR3 runs to 13 residues. CDR3 sequence reads: CASSSMGTYEQYF. Written as DNA, the CDR3 is TGTGCCAGCAGCAGTATGGGAACCTACGAGCAGTACTTC.

In this sample, this clonotype turned up once. The chain links TRBV6-5 to TRBJ2-7; D might be TRBD1 (5 bases). Germline CDR1 and CDR2: MNHEY and SVGAGI. The CDR3 contains 15 residues. Trimming stripped 0 bases from V and 2 bases from J, with 11 bases between. The CDR3 nucleotides are TGTGCCAGCAGTTACTCCGGCAGGGCACCCTACGAGCAGTACTTC. Encoded protein: CASSYSGRAPYEQYF.